The clone carrying this TCR beta chain was counted only a few times. The method was immunoSEQ multiplex PCR; TCRdb's version includes in-frame clones alone and lacks a portion of them. The repertoire holds around 270,000 clones, with more than 85% as singletons. This sample was included in a study of blood T cell repertoires in COVID-19. The source is a woman aged 60-75 years with COVID-19, enrolled during active disease. Sequencing input: peripheral blood.

CDR3 nucleotides: TGTGCCAGTAGTATCGGACAGTTTCAGCCTAATGAAAAACTGTTTTTT. Its protein product is CASSIGQFQPNEKLFF. The chain carries TRBV19 and TRBJ1-4; D is possibly TRBD1 (6 bases). The CDR3 is 16 residues long. The V gene's germline CDR1 is LNHDA and CDR2 SQIVND (reference sequence). The V and J ends lost 3 bases and 3 bases respectively, with 14 bases between them.